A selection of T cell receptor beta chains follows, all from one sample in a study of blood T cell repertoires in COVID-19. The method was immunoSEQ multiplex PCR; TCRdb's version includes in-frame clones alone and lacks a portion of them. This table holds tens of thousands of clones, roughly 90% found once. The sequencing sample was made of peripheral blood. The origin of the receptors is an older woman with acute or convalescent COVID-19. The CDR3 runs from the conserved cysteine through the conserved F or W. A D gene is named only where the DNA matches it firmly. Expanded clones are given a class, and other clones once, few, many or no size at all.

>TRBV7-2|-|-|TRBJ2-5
CASSRGAGETQYF
TGTGCCAGCTCACGCGGGGCGGGCGAGACCCAGTACTTC
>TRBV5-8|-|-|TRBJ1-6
CASSRGKVSSYNSPLHF
TGTGCCAGCAGCCGGGGAAAGGTTAGCTCCTATAATTCACCCCTCCACTTT
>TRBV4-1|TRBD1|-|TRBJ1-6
CASSQDRGRSHNSPLHF
TGCGCCAGCAGCCAGGACAGGGGGCGCAGCCATAATTCACCCCTCCACTTT
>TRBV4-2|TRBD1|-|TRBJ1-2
CASSQGLGIGTASFYGYTF
TGTGCCAGCAGCCAAGGACTGGGGATTGGGACAGCGAGCTTCTATGGCTACACCTTC
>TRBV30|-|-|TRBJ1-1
CAWSVSSGTEAFF
TGTGCCTGGAGTGTCTCATCGGGCACTGAAGCTTTCTTT
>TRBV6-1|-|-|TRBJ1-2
CASSELGAPWAF
TGTGCCAGCAGTGAACTGGGGGCGCCCTGGGCCTTC
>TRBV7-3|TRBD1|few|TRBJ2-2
CASSPGTGANTGELFF
TGTGCCAGCAGTCCCGGGACAGGGGCGAACACCGGGGAGCTGTTTTTT
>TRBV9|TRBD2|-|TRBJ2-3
CASSVERGYTDTQYF
TGTGCCAGCAGCGTAGAGCGGGGCTACACAGATACGCAGTATTTT
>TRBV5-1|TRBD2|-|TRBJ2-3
CASSLEGLGEDTQYF
TGCGCCAGCAGCTTGGAGGGACTAGGGGAAGATACGCAGTATTTT
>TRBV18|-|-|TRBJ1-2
CASSPGGWDYGYTF
TGTGCCAGCTCACCAGGAGGGTGGGACTATGGCTACACCTTC
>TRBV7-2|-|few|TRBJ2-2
CASSLGPQAAGELFF
TGTGCCAGCAGCTTAGGACCGCAGGCCGCCGGGGAGCTGTTTTTT
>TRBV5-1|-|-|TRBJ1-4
CASSLESVATNEKLFF
TGCGCCAGCAGCTTGGAATCCGTTGCAACTAATGAAAAACTGTTTTTT
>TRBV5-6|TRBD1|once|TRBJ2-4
CASSFLTGRAKNIQYF
TGTGCCAGCAGCTTTTTGACAGGGCGGGCCAAAAACATTCAGTACTTC
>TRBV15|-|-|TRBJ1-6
CATSRDHAVNSPLHF
TGTGCCACCAGCAGAGATCACGCAGTTAATTCACCCCTCCACTTT
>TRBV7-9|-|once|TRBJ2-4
CASSLGFAAFQNIQYF
TGTGCCAGCAGCTTAGGTTTCGCGGCATTCCAAAACATTCAGTACTTC
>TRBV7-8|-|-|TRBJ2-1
CASSLDQGYNEQFF
TGTGCCAGCAGCTTAGATCAGGGGTACAATGAGCAGTTCTTC
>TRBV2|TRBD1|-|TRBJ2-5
CASSPDRGRLETQYF
TGTGCCAGCAGCCCCGACAGGGGGCGCTTAGAGACCCAGTACTTC
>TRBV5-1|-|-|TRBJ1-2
CASSLEPRWRPYGYTF
TGCGCCAGCAGCTTGGAACCCCGATGGAGGCCCTATGGCTACACCTTC
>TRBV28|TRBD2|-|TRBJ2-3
CASRSPLAGGRTSTDTQYF
TGTGCCAGCAGGTCTCCTCTAGCGGGGGGGCGTACAAGCACAGATACGCAGTATTTT
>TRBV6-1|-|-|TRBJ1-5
CASSELLGPTPQHF
TGTGCCAGCAGTGAACTCTTGGGGCCTACGCCCCAGCATTTT
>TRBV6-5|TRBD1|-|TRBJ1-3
CASSLGQGVNTIYF
TGTGCCAGCTCCCTGGGACAGGGGGTAAACACCATATATTTT
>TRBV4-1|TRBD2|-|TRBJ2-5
CASKPEGLAGGLETQYF
TGCGCCAGCAAACCCGAGGGGCTAGCGGGGGGGCTGGAGACCCAGTACTTC
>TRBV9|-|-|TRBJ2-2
CASSPILNTGELFF
TGTGCCAGCAGCCCAATTTTGAACACCGGGGAGCTGTTTTTT
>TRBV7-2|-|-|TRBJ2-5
CASSLRRAWYF
TGTGCCAGCAGCCTAAGGAGGGCTTGGTACTTC
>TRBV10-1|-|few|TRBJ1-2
CASSEQPNYGYTF
TGCGCCAGCAGTGAACAGCCTAACTATGGCTACACCTTC
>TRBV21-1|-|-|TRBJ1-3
CASSKDGRTTSGNTIYF
TGTGCCAGCAGCAAAGACGGCAGGACAACATCTGGGAACACCATATATTTT
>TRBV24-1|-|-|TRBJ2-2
CATSLGRGAYTGELFF
TGTGCCACCAGTTTGGGCCGCGGGGCGTACACCGGGGAGCTGTTTTTT
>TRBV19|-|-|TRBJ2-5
CASSIAGETQYF
TGTGCCAGTAGTATTGCAGGGGAGACCCAGTACTTC
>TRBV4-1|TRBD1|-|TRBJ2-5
CASSQLPTGGGETQYF
TGCGCCAGCAGCCAACTACCGACAGGGGGCGGGGAGACCCAGTACTTC
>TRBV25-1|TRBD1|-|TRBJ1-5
CASSGRDRAQHF
TGTGCCAGCAGTGGGAGGGACAGGGCCCAGCATTTT
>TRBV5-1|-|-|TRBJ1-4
CASSTGGRVPSNEKLFF
TGCGCCAGCAGCACCGGGGGAAGGGTTCCCTCGAATGAAAAACTGTTTTTT
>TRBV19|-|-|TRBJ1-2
CASSPPLLWNYGYTF
TGTGCCAGTAGTCCCCCCCTGCTATGGAACTATGGCTACACCTTC
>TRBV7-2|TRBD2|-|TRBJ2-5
CASSVSGGGQETQYF
TGTGCCAGCAGCGTGAGCGGGGGGGGGCAAGAGACCCAGTACTTC
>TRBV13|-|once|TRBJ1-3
CASSFDEEPGNTIYF
TGTGCCAGCAGCTTCGACGAGGAGCCTGGAAACACCATATATTTT
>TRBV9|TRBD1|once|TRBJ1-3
CASSEDRGFPSGNTIYF
TGTGCCAGCAGCGAGGACAGGGGGTTTCCATCTGGAAACACCATATATTTT
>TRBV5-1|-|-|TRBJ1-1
CASSLGGGSTEAFF
TGCGCCAGCAGCTTGGGAGGGGGTTCGACTGAAGCTTTCTTT
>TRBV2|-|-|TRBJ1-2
CASQRGSGLNGYTF
TGTGCCAGTCAGCGCGGGTCCGGGCTTAATGGCTACACCTTC
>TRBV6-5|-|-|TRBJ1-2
CASSSYGVDLYGYTF
TGTGCCAGCAGCTCATACGGGGTGGACCTCTATGGCTACACCTTC
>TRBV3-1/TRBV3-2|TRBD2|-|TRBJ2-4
CASSQGSGRALSKNIQYF
TGTGCCAGCAGCCAAGGGAGCGGGAGGGCCTTGTCCAAAAACATTCAGTACTTC
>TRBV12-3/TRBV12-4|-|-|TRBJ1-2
CASSLKPGHGYTF
TGTGCCAGCAGTCTTAAACCAGGTCATGGCTACACCTTC
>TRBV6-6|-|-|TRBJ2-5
CASRAVPETQYF
TGTGCCAGCAGGGCGGTCCCAGAGACCCAGTACTTC
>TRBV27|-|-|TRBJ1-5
CASRGQAQPQHF
TGTGCCAGCAGAGGTCAGGCCCAGCCCCAGCATTTT
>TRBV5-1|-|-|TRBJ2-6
CASSLSPGRTGANVLTF
TGCGCCAGCAGCTTGAGTCCGGGAAGGACTGGGGCCAACGTCCTGACTTTC
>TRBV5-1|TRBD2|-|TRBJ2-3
CASSRQGGSSTDTQYF
TGCGCCAGCAGCCGGCAGGGAGGGTCTAGCACAGATACGCAGTATTTT
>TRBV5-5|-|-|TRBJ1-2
CASSDRGAVYGYTF
TGTGCCAGCAGCGACCGGGGGGCGGTCTATGGCTACACCTTC
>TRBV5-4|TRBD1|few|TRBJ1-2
CASSSRQGGGYTF
TGTGCCAGCAGTTCTAGACAGGGGGGAGGCTACACCTTC
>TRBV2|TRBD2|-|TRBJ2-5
CASSEEGLAGETQYF
TGTGCCAGCAGTGAAGAGGGACTAGCAGGGGAGACCCAGTACTTC
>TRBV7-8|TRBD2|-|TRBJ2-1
CASSLIPGPSGDEQFF
TGTGCCAGCAGCTTAATCCCCGGGCCTAGCGGAGATGAGCAGTTCTTC
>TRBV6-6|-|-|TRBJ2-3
CASSPVSGSTDTQYF
TGTGCCAGCAGCCCCGTTAGCGGTAGCACAGATACGCAGTATTTT
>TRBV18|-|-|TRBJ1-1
CASSPPGRENTEAFF
TGTGCCAGCTCACCACCCGGGCGGGAAAACACTGAAGCTTTCTTT
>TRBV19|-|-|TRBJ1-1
CASSSTGGVRTEAFF
TGTGCCAGTAGTTCTACGGGGGGGGTACGTACTGAAGCTTTCTTT
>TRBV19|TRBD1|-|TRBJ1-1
CASRTGGTQNTEAFF
TGTGCCAGTAGGACAGGGGGTACCCAAAACACTGAAGCTTTCTTT
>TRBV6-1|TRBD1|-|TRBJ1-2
CASSEAAGGVYGYTF
TGTGCCAGCAGTGAAGCGGCAGGGGGTGTCTATGGCTACACCTTC
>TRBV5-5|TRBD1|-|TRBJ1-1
CASSLFTGGEVEAFF
TGTGCCAGCAGCTTGTTTACAGGGGGCGAGGTTGAAGCTTTCTTT